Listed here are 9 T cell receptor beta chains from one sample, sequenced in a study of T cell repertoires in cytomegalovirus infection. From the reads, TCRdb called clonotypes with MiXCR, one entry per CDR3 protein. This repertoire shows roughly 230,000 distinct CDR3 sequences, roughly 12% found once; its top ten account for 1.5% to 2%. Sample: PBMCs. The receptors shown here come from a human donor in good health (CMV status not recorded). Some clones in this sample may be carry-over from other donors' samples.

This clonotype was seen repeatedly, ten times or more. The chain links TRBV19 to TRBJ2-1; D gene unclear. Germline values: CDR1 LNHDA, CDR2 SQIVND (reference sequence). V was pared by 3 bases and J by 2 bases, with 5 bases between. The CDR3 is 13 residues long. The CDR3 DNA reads TGTGCCAGTAGTATCCTCACCTACAATGAGCAGTTCTTC. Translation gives CASSILTYNEQFF.

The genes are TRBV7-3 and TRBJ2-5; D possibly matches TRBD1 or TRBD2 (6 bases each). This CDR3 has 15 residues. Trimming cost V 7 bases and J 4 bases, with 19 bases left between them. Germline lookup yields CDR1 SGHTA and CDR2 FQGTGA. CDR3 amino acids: CASTDSKGGSETQYF. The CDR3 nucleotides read TGTGCCAGCACCGACTCTAAGGGGGGCTCAGAGACCCAGTACTTC.

The CDR3 DNA follows: TGCGCCAGCAGCTTGGATGGTAGCGGGATCTACAATGAGCAGTTCTTC. Protein sequence: CASSLDGSGIYNEQFF. V gene TRBV5-1 combines with J gene TRBJ2-1, with TRBD2 identical over 8 bases. There are 16 residues in the CDR3. V trimming: 0 bases; J trimming: 3 bases; junction bases outside the gene matches: 5. The V gene's germline CDR1 is SGHRS and CDR2 YFSETQ.

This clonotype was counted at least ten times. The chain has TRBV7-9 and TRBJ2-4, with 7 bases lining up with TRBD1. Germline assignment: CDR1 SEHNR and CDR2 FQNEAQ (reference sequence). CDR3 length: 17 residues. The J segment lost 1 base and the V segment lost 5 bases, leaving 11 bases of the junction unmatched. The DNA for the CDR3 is TGTGCCAGCAGCCTAGGGGGCATCGGTGAGGCCAAAAACATTCAGTACTTC. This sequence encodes CASSLGGIGEAKNIQYF.

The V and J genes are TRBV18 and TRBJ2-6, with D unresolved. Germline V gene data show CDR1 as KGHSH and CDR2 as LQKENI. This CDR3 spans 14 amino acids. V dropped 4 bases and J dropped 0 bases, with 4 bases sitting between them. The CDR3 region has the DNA TGTGCCAGCTCACGTGTCTCTGGGGCCAACGTCCTGACTTTC. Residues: CASSRVSGANVLTF.

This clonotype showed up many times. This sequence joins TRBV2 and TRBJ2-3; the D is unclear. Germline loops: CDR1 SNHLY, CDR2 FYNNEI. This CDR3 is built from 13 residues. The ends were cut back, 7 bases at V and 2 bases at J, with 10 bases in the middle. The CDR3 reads CASNGPFTDTQYF. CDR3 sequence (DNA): TGTGCCAGCAACGGGCCATTCACAGATACGCAGTATTTT.

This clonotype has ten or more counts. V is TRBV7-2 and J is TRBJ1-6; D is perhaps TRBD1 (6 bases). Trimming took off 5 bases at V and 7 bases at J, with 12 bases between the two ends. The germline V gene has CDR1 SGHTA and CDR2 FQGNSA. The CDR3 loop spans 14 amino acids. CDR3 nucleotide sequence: TGTGCCAGCAGCCCTACAGGGTTCAATTCACCCCTCCACTTT. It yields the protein CASSPTGFNSPLHF.

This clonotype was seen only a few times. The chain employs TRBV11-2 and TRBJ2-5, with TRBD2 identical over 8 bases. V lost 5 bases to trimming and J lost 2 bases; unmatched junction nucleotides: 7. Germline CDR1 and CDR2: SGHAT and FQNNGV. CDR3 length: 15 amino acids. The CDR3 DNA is TGTGCCAGCAGCCTCCGGACTAGCTGGCAAGAGACCCAGTACTTC. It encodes CASSLRTSWQETQYF.

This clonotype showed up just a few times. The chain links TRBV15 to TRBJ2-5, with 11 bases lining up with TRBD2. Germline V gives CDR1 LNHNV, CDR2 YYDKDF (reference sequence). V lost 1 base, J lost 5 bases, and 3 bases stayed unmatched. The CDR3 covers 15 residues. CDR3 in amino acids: CATSRVTSGGETQYF. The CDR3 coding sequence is TGTGCCACCAGCAGAGTCACTAGCGGGGGTGAGACCCAGTACTTC.